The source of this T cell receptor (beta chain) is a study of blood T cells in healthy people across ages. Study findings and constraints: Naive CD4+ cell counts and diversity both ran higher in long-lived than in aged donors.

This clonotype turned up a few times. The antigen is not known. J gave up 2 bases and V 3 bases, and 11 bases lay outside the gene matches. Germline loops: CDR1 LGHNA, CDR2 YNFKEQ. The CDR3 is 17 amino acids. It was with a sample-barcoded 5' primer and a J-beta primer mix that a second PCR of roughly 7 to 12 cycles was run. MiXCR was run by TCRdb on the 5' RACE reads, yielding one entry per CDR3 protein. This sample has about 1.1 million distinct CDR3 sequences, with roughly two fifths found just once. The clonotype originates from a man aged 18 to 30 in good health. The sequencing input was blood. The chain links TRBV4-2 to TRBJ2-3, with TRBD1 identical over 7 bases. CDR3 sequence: CASSQVLQGWNTDTQYF. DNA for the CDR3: TGTGCCAGCAGCCAGGTCCTACAGGGGTGGAACACAGATACGCAGTATTTT.